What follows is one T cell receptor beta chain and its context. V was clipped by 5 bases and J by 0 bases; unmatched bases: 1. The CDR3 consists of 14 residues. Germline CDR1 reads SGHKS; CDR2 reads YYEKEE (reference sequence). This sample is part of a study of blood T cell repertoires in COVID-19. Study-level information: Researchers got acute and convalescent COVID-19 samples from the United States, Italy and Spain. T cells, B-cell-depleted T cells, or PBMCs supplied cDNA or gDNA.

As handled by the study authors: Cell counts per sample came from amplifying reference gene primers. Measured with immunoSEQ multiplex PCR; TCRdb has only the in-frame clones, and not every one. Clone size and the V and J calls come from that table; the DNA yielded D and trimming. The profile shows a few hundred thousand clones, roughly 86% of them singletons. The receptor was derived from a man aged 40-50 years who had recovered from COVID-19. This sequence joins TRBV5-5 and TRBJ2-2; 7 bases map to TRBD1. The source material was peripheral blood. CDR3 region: CASRGTANTGELFF. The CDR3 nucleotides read TGTGCCAGCAGGGGGACAGCGAACACCGGGGAGCTGTTTTTT. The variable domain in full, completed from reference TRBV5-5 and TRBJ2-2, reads DAGVTQSPTHLIKTRGQQVTLRCSPISGHKSVSWYQQVLGQGPQFIFQYYEKEERGRGNFPDRFSARQFPNYSSELNVNALLLGDSALYLCASRGTANTGELFFGEGSRLTVL.